These 3 T cell receptor beta chains share one sample of origin, sequenced in a study of OX40 agonist ivuxolimab in advanced cancers. Assay: immunoSEQ multiplex PCR; the TCRdb copy retains only in-frame clones and omits some. The sample lists over 65,000 clones, 90% occurring once. This material consisted of CD4+ or CD8+ T cells sorted from blood, taken in a trial of the OX40 agonist ivuxolimab. The receptors were sampled from an adult with an advanced solid tumor such as melanoma, head and neck, liver or kidney cancer.

V is TRBV9 and J is TRBJ1-5; tentatively, D is TRBD1 (6 bases). There are 15 residues in the CDR3. V was pared by 3 bases and J by 9 bases, with 19 bases between. The V gene's germline CDR1 is SGDLS and CDR2 YYNGEE. This CDR3 is CASSATGTQVWPQHF. CDR3 nucleotide sequence: TGTGCCAGCAGCGCTACCGGGACACAAGTGTGGCCCCAGCATTTT.

The chain has TRBV11-3 and TRBJ2-7, with a weak D call TRBD1 (5 bases). V dropped 1 base and J dropped 3 bases, with 7 bases sitting between them. This CDR3 is built from 13 residues. Germline loops: CDR1 SGHNT, CDR2 YENEEA. Here the CDR3 DNA reads TGTGCCAGCAGCTTAGGACAGTACTACGAGCAGTACTTC. Amino acids: CASSLGQYYEQYF.

The chain recombines TRBV30 with TRBJ1-6, with unresolved D. Germline V gene sequence: CDR1 GTSNPN, CDR2 SVGIG (reference sequence). There are 12 residues in the CDR3. V was pared by 1 base and J by 14 bases, with 12 bases between. The CDR3 reads CAWSAQNSALHF. In DNA form, the CDR3 reads TGTGCCTGGAGTGCACAAAATTCGGCCCTCCACTTT.